Below, 29 T cell receptor beta chains from the same sample are listed, as sequenced in a study of blood T cells in healthy people across ages (dated by TCRdb to between 2014 and 2017). The library was made by 5' RACE. Instrument used: Illumina HiSeq 2500. A second PCR of roughly 6 to 11 cycles was run with a J-beta primer mix and a sample-barcoded 5' primer. TCRdb redid the processing of the public reads, applying fastp at Q25 and MiXCR, and retained in-frame beta chains. Each CDR3 protein gets just one entry, which takes the most common genes and DNA from the rows behind it. This sample has roughly 1.5 million distinct CDR3 sequences in its table, and roughly 43% of those were observed once. The ten largest clones capture around 4% of the sample. Specimen: blood. The receptor set was obtained from a young woman in good health.

This clonotype was seen at least ten times. In DNA form, the CDR3 reads TGCAGCGTCAGCACCAAGAGGCGGGAGACCCAGTACTTC. Amino acids: CSVSTKRRETQYF. V usage is TRBV29-1 and J usage is TRBJ2-5; D ambiguous. The V gene lost 6 bases and the J gene lost 5 bases, with 16 bases spanning the gap. The CDR3 is 13 amino acids. The germline gives CDR1 SQVTM, CDR2 ANQGSEA.

To note about this clonotype: One base away lies a much larger clone, so this may be a sequencing read error. The chain recombines TRBV20-1 with TRBJ1-2; 7 nucleotides align to TRBD1. This CDR3 spans 14 amino acids. The V segment lost 4 bases and the J segment 3 bases; nucleotides outside the gene matches: 8. The germline gives CDR1 DFQATT, CDR2 SNEGSKA (reference sequence). CDR3 DNA: TGCAGTGCTACGTCGACAGGGTTCCACTATGGCTACACCTTC. It yields the protein CSATSTGFHYGYTF.

This clonotype was found once. The gene calls are TRBV28 and TRBJ1-2; the match to TRBD1 covers 7 bases. This CDR3 has 14 residues. The V gene's germline CDR1 is MDHEN and CDR2 SYDVKM. J gave up 3 bases and V 2 bases, and 3 bases lay outside the gene matches. The CDR3 spells CASSLRQGYYGYTF. CDR3 DNA sequence: TGTGCCAGCAGTTTAAGACAGGGATACTATGGCTACACCTTC.

The chain joins TRBV7-8 to TRBJ2-3; TRBD1 aligns across 10 bases. The CDR3 has 16 amino acids. Trimming cost V 2 bases and J 5 bases; bases outside gene matches: 7. CDR1 SGHVS and CDR2 FQNEAQ come from the germline V gene. The CDR3 coding sequence is TGTGCCAGCAGCTTACCCGGGACAGGGGCCTTAGATACGCAGTATTTT. The encoded protein is CASSLPGTGALDTQYF.

The rearrangement links TRBV18 to TRBJ2-2; TRBD1 aligns across 9 bases. The length of the CDR3 is 13 residues. Losses at the gene ends were 5 bases for V and 6 bases for J; bases not matched to a gene: 1. In germline, CDR1 is KGHSH, CDR2 LQKENI. The CDR3 loop is CASSWTGAGELFF. For the CDR3, the DNA is TGTGCCAGCTCATGGACAGGGGCCGGGGAGCTGTTTTTT. Using reference TRBV18 and TRBJ2-2 for the parts outside the CDR3, the full variable domain is NAGVMQNPRHLVRRRGQEARLRCSPMKGHSHVYWYRQLPEEGLKFMVYLQKENIIDESGMPKERFSAEFPKEGPSILRIQQVVRGDSAAYFCASSWTGAGELFFGEGSRLTVL.

V gene TRBV30 combines with J gene TRBJ1-5, with D maybe TRBD1 (6 bases). The length of the CDR3 is 15 residues. Per the germline V gene, CDR1 is GTSNPN and CDR2 is SVGIG (reference sequence). V was cut by 1 base and J by 2 bases, with 12 bases left in between. CDR3 DNA: TGTGCCTGGAGTGGGACAGCATTTGGCAATCAGCCCCAGCATTTT. Its protein product is CAWSGTAFGNQPQHF. Supplemented by reference TRBV30 and TRBJ1-5, the full variable domain reads SQTIHQWPATLVQPVGSPLSLECTVEGTSNPNLYWYRQAAGRGLQLLFYSVGIGQISSEVPQNLSASRPQDRQFILSSKKLLLSDSGFYLCAWSGTAFGNQPQHFGDGTRLSIL.

This clonotype occurred many times. The chain recombines TRBV27 with TRBJ1-5; tentatively, D is TRBD1 (5 bases). V was shortened by 3 bases and J by 5 bases, with 8 bases between the two germline ends. The CDR3 runs to 13 residues. Per germline, CDR1 MNHEY and CDR2 SMNVEV (reference sequence). In nucleotides, the CDR3 is TGTGCCAGCAGTTTGTCCAGGGATCAGCCCCAGCATTTT. Its translation is CASSLSRDQPQHF.

This clonotype was counted a few times. This chain uses TRBV6-5 with TRBJ2-5, with 11 bases that match TRBD2. The CDR3 runs 19 residues. The germline CDR1 and CDR2 sequences are MNHEY and SVGAGI. J was trimmed by 5 bases and V by 0 bases; bases with no gene match: 14. The CDR3 protein is CASSYSRLAGGTTMETQYF. In nucleotides, the CDR3 is TGTGCCAGCAGTTACTCGCGGCTAGCGGGGGGAACGACAATGGAGACCCAGTACTTC.

Many counts were recorded for this clonotype. The V gene is TRBV10-3, the J gene TRBJ1-6; D gene ambiguous. The length of the CDR3 is 14 residues. Trimming stripped 9 bases from V and 10 bases from J, with 19 bases between. Germline loops: CDR1 ENHRY, CDR2 SYGVKD. The CDR3, as DNA: TGTGCCATGCGGGAAGAATCGGGGTCCTCACCCCTCCACTTT. Translated: CAMREESGSSPLHF.

The rearrangement joins TRBV12-3 or TRBV12-4 to TRBJ2-5; D is undetermined. This CDR3 contains 14 residues. Trimming shortened V by 4 bases and J by 11 bases, and 20 bases separated the two germline ends. CDR3 sequence: CASSSSVAYNEQYF. CDR3 in DNA: TGTGCCAGCAGTTCCTCGGTGGCCTACAATGAGCAGTACTTC.

Worth noting for this clonotype: A read error may produce the germline difference seen at one junction end. The V gene is TRBV5-1, the J gene TRBJ2-2, with D possibly being TRBD2 (6 bases). The germline CDR1 and CDR2 sequences are SGHRS and YFSETQ. The CDR3 covers 14 residues. Here the CDR3 reads CASSLEGRTGELFF. Written as DNA, the CDR3 is TGTGCCAGCAGCTTGGAGGGACGGACCGGGGAGCTGTTTTTT.

This clonotype came up a few times. The chain is built from TRBV4-1 and TRBJ2-3, with TRBD1 matching 7 bases. Trimming removed 0 bases from V and 0 bases from J; junction bases left unmatched: 6. The germline CDR1 and CDR2 sequences are MGHRA and YSYEKL. The CDR3 has 17 amino acids. CDR3 nucleotide sequence: TGCGCCAGCAGCCAAGATCGGTGGACAGGTAGCACAGATACGCAGTATTTT. Translated, it gives CASSQDRWTGSTDTQYF.

This clonotype came up a few times. The V call is TRBV28, the J call TRBJ2-1; 11 bases line up with TRBD2. The germline V gene encodes CDR1 MDHEN and CDR2 SYDVKM. The CDR3 spans 16 residues. Trimming cost V 2 bases and J 5 bases; bases outside gene matches: 5. The DNA for the CDR3 is TGTGCCAGCAGTTTAGCGGGACTAGCGGCCCACAATGAGCAGTTCTTC. This codes for CASSLAGLAAHNEQFF. Combining the CDR3 with reference TRBV28 and TRBJ2-1 gives the whole variable domain DVKVTQSSRYLVKRTGEKVFLECVQDMDHENMFWYRQDPGLGLRLIYFSYDVKMKEKGDIPEGYSVSREKKERFSLILESASTNQTSMYLCASSLAGLAAHNEQFFGPGTRLTVL.

This clonotype was recorded a few times. This chain links TRBV25-1 with TRBJ1-2, with TRBD1 as a possible D gene (5 bases). V dropped 3 bases and J dropped 8 bases, with 16 bases sitting between them. This CDR3 spans 14 amino acids. CDR1 is MGHDK and CDR2 is SYGVNS in the germline V gene. The CDR3 spells CASSDPAGFIGYTF. Written as DNA, the CDR3 is TGTGCCAGCAGTGATCCCGCAGGGTTTATCGGCTACACCTTC.

The chain combines TRBV9 with TRBJ2-1, with unresolved D. The end of the DNA fits TRBJ2-7 better, so the J call may be wrong. This CDR3 is 15 amino acids long. The V gene's germline CDR1 is SGDLS and CDR2 YYNGEE. This chain's CDR3 is CASSVGGPSYNEQYF. The CDR3 nucleotides read TGTGCCAGCAGCGTAGGGGGTCCGTCCTACAATGAGCAGTACTTC.

The rearrangement links TRBV29-1 to TRBJ1-2; D remains ambiguous. The CDR3 contains 11 residues. Germline CDR1 reads SQVTM; CDR2 reads ANQGSEA. Trimming removed 6 bases from V and 8 bases from J, with 13 bases in between. CDR3 region: CSVNRNSGYTF. The DNA for the CDR3 is TGCAGCGTCAACAGAAACAGCGGCTACACCTTC.

Comments on this clonotype: Given a much more abundant clone one base away, this may be a read error. This chain connects TRBV12-3 or TRBV12-4 to TRBJ2-5, with 8 bases that match TRBD2. V lost 7 bases, J lost 11 bases, and 15 bases stayed unmatched. This CDR3 has 14 residues. CDR3 region: CASKIAGHHNEQYF. CDR3 sequence (DNA): TGTGCCAGCAAAATAGCGGGGCACCACAATGAGCAGTACTTC.

This clonotype was found a few times. This rearrangement joins TRBV11-3 to TRBJ2-5; 7 bases agree with TRBD1. Germline-derived CDR1 and CDR2 are SGHNT and YENEEA. The junction had 13 bases not matched to a gene; V was cut back by 5 bases and J by 1 base. CDR3 length: 17 amino acids. The DNA of the CDR3 is TGTGCCAGCAGCCTCCAGGGACAGCTAAGGGGCCAAGAGACCCAGTACTTC. Its translation is CASSLQGQLRGQETQYF.

In the case of this clonotype: At one boundary the junction diverges from the germline segment, which might be a read error. The chain combines TRBV6-1 with TRBJ2-1, with 8 bases identical to TRBD1. The CDR3 length is 12 residues. Germline V gives CDR1 MNHNS, CDR2 SASEGT. This CDR3 reads CAGSGQGYEQFF. The CDR3 DNA reads as TGTGCCGGCAGCGGACAGGGCTATGAGCAGTTCTTC.

Concerning this clonotype: At one end, the junction sequence differs from germline, possibly due to a read error. This chain connects TRBV20-1 to TRBJ2-1; TRBD2 matches 8 bases. CDR1 and CDR2 from the germline V gene are DFQATT and SNEGSKA (reference sequence). This CDR3 has 14 residues. This CDR3 is CSARPSGPYNGQFF. The CDR3 DNA follows: TGCAGTGCTAGACCTAGCGGGCCATACAATGGGCAGTTCTTC.

This clonotype was recorded at least ten times. The genes are TRBV7-2 and TRBJ2-5; weak D call: TRBD1 (6 bases). Germline CDR1 is SGHTA and CDR2 is FQGNSA. V lost 4 bases, J lost 4 bases, and 10 bases lay in between. The CDR3 covers 13 residues. The CDR3 is CASSYRVGETQYF. The DNA of the CDR3 is TGTGCCAGCAGCTACAGGGTTGGAGAGACCCAGTACTTC.

The chain joins TRBV10-3 to TRBJ1-5; the D is unclear. The germline gives CDR1 ENHRY, CDR2 SYGVKD. Trimming removed 6 bases from V and 6 bases from J, with 9 bases in between. The length of the CDR3 is 12 residues. CDR3 DNA: TGTGCCATCAGAGGGCCCGGTCAGCCCCAGCATTTT. Translating it yields CAIRGPGQPQHF.

The rearrangement joins TRBV4-3 to TRBJ2-3; TRBD2 might be the D (7 bases). Between the trimmed V and J ends, which lost 4 bases and 5 bases, there was a span of 19 bases. The CDR3 extends over 16 amino acids. Germline CDR1 is LGHNA and CDR2 is YSLEER. This CDR3 reads CASSRSETGGRDTQYF. In nucleotides, the CDR3 is TGCGCCAGCAGCCGATCGGAAACGGGGGGCCGAGATACGCAGTATTTT.

The chain links TRBV27 to TRBJ2-3; a possible D gene is TRBD2 (6 bases). Germline-derived CDR1 and CDR2 are MNHEY and SMNVEV (reference sequence). CDR3 length equals 14 residues. V was clipped by 5 bases and J by 6 bases, with 15 bases between them. The CDR3 nucleotides read TGTGCCAGCAGTGTGTCGCCTAGCGCGGATACGCAGTATTTT. This gives the protein CASSVSPSADTQYF.

This clonotype was observed a few times. This sequence joins TRBV7-9 and TRBJ1-2; D gene ambiguous. Trimming shortened V by 2 bases and J by 2 bases, and 9 bases separated the two germline ends. This CDR3 contains 14 residues. Looked up from germline, CDR1 is SEHNR and CDR2 is FQNEAQ (reference sequence). Written as DNA, the CDR3 is TGTGCCAGCAGCTTAATGACCGAAAACTATGGCTACACCTTC. Translating gives CASSLMTENYGYTF. The whole variable domain, remainder taken from reference TRBV7-9 and TRBJ1-2, is DTGVSQNPRHKITKRGQNVTFRCDPISEHNRLYWYRQTLGQGPEFLTYFQNEAQLEKSRLLSDRFSAERPKGSFSTLEIQRTEQGDSAMYLCASSLMTENYGYTFGSGTRLTVV.

This clonotype showed up many times. The gene calls are TRBV7-9 and TRBJ2-3, with D perhaps TRBD1 (6 bases). The CDR3 consists of 14 residues. The V gene lost 6 bases and the J gene lost 2 bases, with 12 bases spanning the gap. In germline, CDR1 is SEHNR, CDR2 FQNEAQ (reference sequence). CDR3 in amino acids: CASSLGTITDTQYF. The CDR3 region has the DNA TGTGCCAGCAGTCTCGGGACAATCACAGATACGCAGTATTTT.

This chain connects TRBV5-1 to TRBJ2-7; possibly TRBD1 for D (6 bases). Germline V gene lookup returns CDR1 SGHRS and CDR2 YFSETQ. This CDR3 is built from 15 residues. The ends were cut back, 4 bases at V and 2 bases at J, with 16 bases in the middle. The CDR3 DNA reads TGCGCCAGCAGCCCCCAGACGGGACAAACCTACGAGCAGTACTTC. Protein product: CASSPQTGQTYEQYF.

The V call is TRBV20-1, the J call TRBJ2-1; the match to TRBD1 covers 7 bases. Germline CDR1 DFQATT, CDR2 SNEGSKA (reference sequence). V lost 4 bases to trimming and J lost 5 bases; unmatched junction nucleotides: 8. This CDR3 region has 14 residues. DNA for the CDR3: TGCAGTGCTATAACAGGGGCCAGCCACAATGAGCAGTTCTTC. This codes for CSAITGASHNEQFF.

This clonotype showed up just a few times. The genes are TRBV4-1 and TRBJ2-3; tentative D call: TRBD1 (5 bases). The V end was cut by 0 bases, the J end by 4 bases, with 11 bases between. Germline loops: CDR1 MGHRA, CDR2 YSYEKL. The CDR3 sequence is 15 residues long. CDR3 DNA: TGCGCCAGCAGCCAAGACAGGGTAGGCGCAGATACGCAGTATTTT. It specifies CASSQDRVGADTQYF.